This T cell receptor beta chain was found in a study of shared clonotypes between healthy human individuals (TCRdb year 2020). Looking at the study overall: The cohort comprised a couple of women and a few men aged 18 to 49 years. Per donor, three plates each were used for CD4 naive and CD4 memory, two for CD8 naive, and one for CD8 memory. To estimate repertoire size and how much clonotypes are shared between individuals, the study performed deep sequencing of blood TCR repertoires from about five healthy adults. Libraries were prepared and TCR repertoires were sequenced by different laboratories using diverse techniques, in order to increase sequencing depth and limit assay-specific biases. Between about 0.9 and 8.9 billion PBMCs per donor were obtained by leukapheresis.

The full study reports these points: Pairwise subsampling indicated that sequencing depth was expected to affect the degree of clonotype sharing among donors. Larger estimated clonotype richness was generally found for naive subsets than for memory subsets. Sampling was restricted to blood, and TCR repertoires in tissues likely differ from the TCR repertoires found in blood. Because the study included only a small number of donors, the genetic and exposure-history diversity represented was limited. Roughly 5% of naive CD4, 3.5% of naive CD8, about 2.1% of memory CD4, and 0.4% of memory CD8 clonotypes were shared across a few donors. Compared with non-shared clonotypes, clonotypes shared by all four sorted-subset donors had higher generation probabilities. Rarefaction of sorted-subset datasets indicated incomplete sequencing despite the large sequencing depth.

This clone was seen only once. Its antigen remains unidentified. No qualities accompany the bases; no much larger clone lies one base away. Donors were healthy HIV-negative adults with no recently reported acute infections or vaccinations. Every donor was a Caucasian adult residing in Nashville, Tennessee, USA. CD4+ T cells were enriched by magnetic negative selection, after which naive cells were positively selected on CD45RA and the negative fraction was taken as the memory subset. Blood was collected by leukapheresis, and PBMCs were isolated by Ficoll-Histopaque density gradient centrifugation and then cryopreserved in liquid nitrogen vapor phase. Purity and quantity of every magnetically sorted T cell population were checked by analytical flow cytometry. Genomic DNA was isolated from each sorted fraction and quantified by UV absorbance on a Nanodrop 2000c. TCR CDR3 regions were amplified from genomic DNA by multiplex PCR using the deep immunoSEQ assay. For each cell subset, the extracted genomic DNA was distributed evenly across all wells of several immunoSEQ 96-well plates, and each plate served as one replicate. For sorted subsets, about 210 ng of genomic DNA, equivalent to around 29,000 T cell genomes, went into each replicate PCR. Purified libraries were measured with a Qubit 3.0 fluorometer, size-checked on a Bioanalyzer 2100, and measured again with the KAPA Library Quantification kit. Every immunoSEQ 96-well plate was sequenced on a separate single-read 150-cycle Illumina NextSeq 550 flow cell. The authors' analysis ran thus. Because the immunoSEQ output held only junctional sequences and lacked quality scores, the filtering could not match the filtering applied to full-length reads. To assign V/J genes and CDR3, sequences were annotated against IMGT germline references using PyIR, a Python wrapper for IgBLAST v1.9. Reads were removed for weak V/J assignments (E-value above 1e-6), missing CDR3, stop codons, out-of-frame junctions, or ambiguous translated residues. A V3J clonotype was defined by an identical inferred V gene, J gene, and CDR3 amino acid sequence. Percentage overlap between repertoires was computed as shared unique clonotypes divided by the size of the smaller repertoire. RTK rarefaction, the Chao1 estimator, and Recon v2.1 estimates of unobserved clonotypes were used to assess repertoire richness. Generation probabilities for all TCRbeta clonotypes obtained by the gDNA method from a handful of donors were computed using OLGA. Imported from immuneACCESS, the table was reduced by TCRdb to in-frame sequences with V and J called. These copies leave out some clones; in studies compared against another copy, an unresolved V gene accounts for under half, and the cause of the remainder is not known. That table supplies the V and J calls and clone size; D and trimming were determined from the DNA. Across this sample there are just over 2,000,000 clones, with 85% to 95% seen only once. The ten largest clones capture 0.13% of the sample.

The CDR1 and CDR2 encoded by the germline V gene are SGHAT and FQNNGV. V was cut back by 1 base and J by 5 bases, leaving a gap of 9 bases between them. The CDR3 contains 13 residues, cysteine and phenylalanine counted. Of the read, only the CDR3 DNA is kept; its 39 bases are in frame from base 1. The material sequenced was naive CD4+ T cells sorted from blood. The label giving this sample's cell subset or site can be read as: CD45RA+ positively selected. The TCR sequence derives from a man younger than 30 in good health. The V and J segments used are TRBV11-2 and TRBJ2-7; the D gene cannot be resolved reliably. The nucleotide sequence reads as follows: TGTGCCAGCAGCTTAGCCCTACCCCACGAGCAGTACTTC. This codes for CASSLALPHEQYF.